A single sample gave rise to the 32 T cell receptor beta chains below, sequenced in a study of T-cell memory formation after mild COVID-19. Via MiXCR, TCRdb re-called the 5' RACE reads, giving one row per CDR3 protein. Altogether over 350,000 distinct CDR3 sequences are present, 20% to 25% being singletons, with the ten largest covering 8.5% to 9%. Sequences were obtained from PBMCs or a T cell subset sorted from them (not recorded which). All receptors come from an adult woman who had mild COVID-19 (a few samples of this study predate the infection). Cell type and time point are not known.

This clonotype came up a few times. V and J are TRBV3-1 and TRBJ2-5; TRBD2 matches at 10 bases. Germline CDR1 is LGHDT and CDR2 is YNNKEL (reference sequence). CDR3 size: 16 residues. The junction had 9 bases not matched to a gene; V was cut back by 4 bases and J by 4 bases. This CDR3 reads CASSLPPLAGRETQYF. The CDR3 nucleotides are TGTGCCAGCAGCCTACCCCCACTAGCGGGGAGAGAGACCCAGTACTTC.

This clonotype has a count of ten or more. CDR3 in amino acids: CASSIGAREDTQYF. CDR3 bases: TGTGCCAGCAGTATCGGGGCGCGCGAAGATACGCAGTATTTT. The V and J genes are TRBV7-9 and TRBJ2-3; D possibly uses TRBD1 or TRBD2 (5 bases each). The CDR3 extends over 14 amino acids. V was shortened by 6 bases and J by 5 bases, with 15 bases between the two germline ends. Germline V lookup: CDR1 SEHNR, CDR2 FQNEAQ (reference sequence).

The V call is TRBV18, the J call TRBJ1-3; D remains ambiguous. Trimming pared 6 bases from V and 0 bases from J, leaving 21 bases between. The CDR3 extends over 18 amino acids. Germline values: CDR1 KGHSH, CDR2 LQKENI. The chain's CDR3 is CASSPNNAWRSSGNTIYF. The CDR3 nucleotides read TGTGCCAGCTCCCCGAACAACGCGTGGCGTTCCTCTGGAAACACCATATATTTT.

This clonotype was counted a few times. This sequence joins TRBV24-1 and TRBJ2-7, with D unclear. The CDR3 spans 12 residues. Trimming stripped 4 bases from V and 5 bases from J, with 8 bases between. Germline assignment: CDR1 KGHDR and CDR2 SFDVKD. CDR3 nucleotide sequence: TGTGCCACCAGTGACCCTCTACACGAGCAGTACTTC. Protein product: CATSDPLHEQYF.

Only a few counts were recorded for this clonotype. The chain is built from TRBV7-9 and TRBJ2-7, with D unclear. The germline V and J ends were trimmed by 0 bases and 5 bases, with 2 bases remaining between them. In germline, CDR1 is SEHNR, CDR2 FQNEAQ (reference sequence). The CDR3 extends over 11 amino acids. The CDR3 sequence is CASSLANEQYF. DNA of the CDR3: TGTGCCAGCAGCTTAGCTAACGAGCAGTACTTC.

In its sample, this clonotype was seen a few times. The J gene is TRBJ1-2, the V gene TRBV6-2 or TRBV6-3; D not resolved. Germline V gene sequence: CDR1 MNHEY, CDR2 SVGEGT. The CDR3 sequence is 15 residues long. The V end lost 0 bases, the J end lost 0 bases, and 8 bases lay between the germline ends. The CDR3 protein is CASSYSGSPNYGYTF. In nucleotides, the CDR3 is TGTGCCAGCAGTTACTCTGGGAGCCCTAACTATGGCTACACCTTC.

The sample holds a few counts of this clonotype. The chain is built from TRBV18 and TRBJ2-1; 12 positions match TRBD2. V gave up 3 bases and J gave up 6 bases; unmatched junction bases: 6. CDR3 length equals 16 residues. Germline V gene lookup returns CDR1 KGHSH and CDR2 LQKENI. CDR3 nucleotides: TGTGCCAGCTCACCCATGGGACTAGCGGGTGTCAATGAGCAGTTCTTC. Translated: CASSPMGLAGVNEQFF.

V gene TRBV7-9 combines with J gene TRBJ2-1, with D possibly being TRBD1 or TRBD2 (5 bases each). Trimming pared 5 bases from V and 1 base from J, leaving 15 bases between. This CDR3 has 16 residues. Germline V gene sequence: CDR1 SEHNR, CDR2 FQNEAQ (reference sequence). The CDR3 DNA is TGTGCCAGCAGCCGCCGGGACGTAGCGTCCTACAATGAGCAGTTCTTC. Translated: CASSRRDVASYNEQFF.

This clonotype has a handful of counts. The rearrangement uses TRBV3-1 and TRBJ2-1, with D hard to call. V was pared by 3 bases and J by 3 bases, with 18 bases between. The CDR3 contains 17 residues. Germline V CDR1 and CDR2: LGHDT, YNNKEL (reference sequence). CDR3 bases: TGTGCCAGCAGCCACGCACTCGACGAGCGCGTCTACAATGAGCAGTTCTTC. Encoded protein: CASSHALDERVYNEQFF.

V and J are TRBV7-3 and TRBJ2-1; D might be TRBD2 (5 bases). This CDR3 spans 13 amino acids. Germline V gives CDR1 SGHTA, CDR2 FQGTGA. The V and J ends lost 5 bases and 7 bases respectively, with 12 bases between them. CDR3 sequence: CASSPGSENEQFF. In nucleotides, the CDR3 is TGTGCCAGCAGCCCGGGGTCTGAAAATGAGCAGTTCTTC.

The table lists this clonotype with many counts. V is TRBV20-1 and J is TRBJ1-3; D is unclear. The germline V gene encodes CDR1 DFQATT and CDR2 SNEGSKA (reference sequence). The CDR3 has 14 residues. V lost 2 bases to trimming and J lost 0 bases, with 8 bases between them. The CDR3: CSARMGYSGNTIYF. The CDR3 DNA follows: TGCAGTGCTAGAATGGGTTACTCTGGAAACACCATATATTTT.

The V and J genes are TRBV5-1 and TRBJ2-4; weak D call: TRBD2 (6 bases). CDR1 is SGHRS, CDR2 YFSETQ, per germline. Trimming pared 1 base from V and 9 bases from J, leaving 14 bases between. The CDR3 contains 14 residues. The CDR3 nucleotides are TGCGCCAGCAGCTTGCGGGAGAGTAGGGGCATTCAGTACTTC. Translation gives CASSLRESRGIQYF.

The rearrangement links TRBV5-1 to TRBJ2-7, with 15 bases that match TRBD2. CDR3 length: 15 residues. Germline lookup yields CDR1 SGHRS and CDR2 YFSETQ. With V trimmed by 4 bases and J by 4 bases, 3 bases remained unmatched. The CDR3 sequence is CASSGLAGGVYEQYF. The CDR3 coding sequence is TGCGCCAGCAGCGGACTAGCGGGAGGGGTTTACGAGCAGTACTTC.

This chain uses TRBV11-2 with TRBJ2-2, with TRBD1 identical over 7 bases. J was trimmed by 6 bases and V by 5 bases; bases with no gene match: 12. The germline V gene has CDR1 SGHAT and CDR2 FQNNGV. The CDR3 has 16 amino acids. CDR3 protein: CASSGGHRGRAGELFF. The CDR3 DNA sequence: TGTGCCAGCAGCGGGGGCCACAGGGGTCGGGCCGGGGAGCTGTTTTTT.

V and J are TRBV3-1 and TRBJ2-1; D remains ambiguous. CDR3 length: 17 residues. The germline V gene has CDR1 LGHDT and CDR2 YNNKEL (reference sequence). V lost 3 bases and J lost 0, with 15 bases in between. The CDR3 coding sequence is TGTGCCAGCAGCCAGCAGAAGAACCGGTACTCCTACAATGAGCAGTTCTTC. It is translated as CASSQQKNRYSYNEQFF.

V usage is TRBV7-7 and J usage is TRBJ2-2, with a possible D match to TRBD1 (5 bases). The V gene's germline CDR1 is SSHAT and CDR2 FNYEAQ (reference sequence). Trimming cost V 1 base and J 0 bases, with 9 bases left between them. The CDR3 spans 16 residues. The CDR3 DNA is TGTGCCAGCAGCTTAGGTGGGGCAACGAACACCGGGGAGCTGTTTTTT. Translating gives CASSLGGATNTGELFF.

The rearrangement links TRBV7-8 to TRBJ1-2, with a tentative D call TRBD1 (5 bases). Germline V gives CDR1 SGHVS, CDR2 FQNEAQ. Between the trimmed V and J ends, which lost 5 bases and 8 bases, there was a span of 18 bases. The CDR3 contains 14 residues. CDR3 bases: TGTGCCAGCAGCCCTAGAGCAGGGAGGAAAGGCTACACCTTC. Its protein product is CASSPRAGRKGYTF. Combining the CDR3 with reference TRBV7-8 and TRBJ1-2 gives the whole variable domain GAGVSQSPRYKVAKRGQDVALRCDPISGHVSLFWYQQALGQGPEFLTYFQNEAQLDKSGLPSDRFFAERPEGSVSTLKIQRTQQEDSAVYLCASSPRAGRKGYTFGSGTRLTVV.

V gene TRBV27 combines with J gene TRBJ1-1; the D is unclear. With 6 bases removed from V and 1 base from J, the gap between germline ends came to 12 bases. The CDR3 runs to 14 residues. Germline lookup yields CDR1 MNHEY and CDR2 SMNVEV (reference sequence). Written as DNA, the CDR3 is TGTGCCAGCAGGTCGGGAGGCACGAACACTGAAGCTTTCTTT. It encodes CASRSGGTNTEAFF.

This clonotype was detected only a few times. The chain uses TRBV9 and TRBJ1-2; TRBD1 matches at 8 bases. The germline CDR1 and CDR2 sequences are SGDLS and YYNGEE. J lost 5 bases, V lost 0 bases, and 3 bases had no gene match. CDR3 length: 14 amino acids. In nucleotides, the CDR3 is TGTGCCAGCAGCGTAGCAGACAGGGGATATGGCTACACCTTC. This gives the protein CASSVADRGYGYTF.

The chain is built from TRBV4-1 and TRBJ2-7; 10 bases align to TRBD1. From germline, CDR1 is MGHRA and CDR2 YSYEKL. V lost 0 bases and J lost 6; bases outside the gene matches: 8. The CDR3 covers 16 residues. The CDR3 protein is CASSQDLGTGEAEQYF. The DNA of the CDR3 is TGCGCCAGCAGCCAAGATCTTGGGACAGGGGAGGCCGAGCAGTACTTC.

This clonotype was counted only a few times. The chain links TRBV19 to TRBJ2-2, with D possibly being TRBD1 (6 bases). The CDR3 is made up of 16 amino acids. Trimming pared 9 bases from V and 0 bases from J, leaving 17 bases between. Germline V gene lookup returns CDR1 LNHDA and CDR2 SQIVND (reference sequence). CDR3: CASHKRGFANTGELFF. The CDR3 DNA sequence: TGTGCCAGCCATAAGAGGGGGTTCGCGAACACCGGGGAGCTGTTTTTT.

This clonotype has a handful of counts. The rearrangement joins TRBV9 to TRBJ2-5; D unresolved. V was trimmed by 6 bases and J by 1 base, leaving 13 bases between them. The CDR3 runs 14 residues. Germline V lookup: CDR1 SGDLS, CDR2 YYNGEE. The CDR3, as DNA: TGTGCCAGCAAGGATTCGGTTTTCCAAGAGACCCAGTACTTC. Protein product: CASKDSVFQETQYF.

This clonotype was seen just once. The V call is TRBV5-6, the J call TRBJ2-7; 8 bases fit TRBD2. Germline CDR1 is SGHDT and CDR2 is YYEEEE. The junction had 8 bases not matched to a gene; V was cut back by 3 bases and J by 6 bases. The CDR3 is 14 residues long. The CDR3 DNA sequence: TGTGCCAGCAGCTGGGCGGGGGGCCGCGGCGAGCAGTACTTC. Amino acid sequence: CASSWAGGRGEQYF.

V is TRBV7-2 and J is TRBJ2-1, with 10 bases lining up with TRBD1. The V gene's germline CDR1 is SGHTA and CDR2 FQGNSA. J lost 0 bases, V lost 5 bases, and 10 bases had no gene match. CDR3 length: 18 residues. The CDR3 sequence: CASSPTGTGVFSYNEQFF. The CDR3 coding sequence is TGTGCCAGCAGCCCCACCGGGACAGGGGTTTTCTCCTACAATGAGCAGTTCTTC.

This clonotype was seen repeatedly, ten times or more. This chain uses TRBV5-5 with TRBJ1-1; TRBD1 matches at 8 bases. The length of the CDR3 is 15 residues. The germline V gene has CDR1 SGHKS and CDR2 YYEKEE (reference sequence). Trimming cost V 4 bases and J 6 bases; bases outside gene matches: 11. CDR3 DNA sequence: TGTGCCAGCAGCCCCCGACAGGGGAGCGGCGCTGAAGCTTTCTTT. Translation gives CASSPRQGSGAEAFF.

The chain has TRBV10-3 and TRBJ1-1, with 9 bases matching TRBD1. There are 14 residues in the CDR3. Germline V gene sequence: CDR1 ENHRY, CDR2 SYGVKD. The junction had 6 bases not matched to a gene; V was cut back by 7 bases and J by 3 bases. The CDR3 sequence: CAINPTGGDTEAFF. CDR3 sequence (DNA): TGTGCCATCAACCCGACAGGGGGGGACACTGAAGCTTTCTTT.

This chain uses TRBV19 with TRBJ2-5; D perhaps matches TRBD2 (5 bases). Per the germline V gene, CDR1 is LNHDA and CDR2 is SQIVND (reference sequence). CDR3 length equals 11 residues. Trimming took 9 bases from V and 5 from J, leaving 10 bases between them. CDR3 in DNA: TGTGCCAGCGGGGATCGGGAGACCCAGTACTTC. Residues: CASGDRETQYF.

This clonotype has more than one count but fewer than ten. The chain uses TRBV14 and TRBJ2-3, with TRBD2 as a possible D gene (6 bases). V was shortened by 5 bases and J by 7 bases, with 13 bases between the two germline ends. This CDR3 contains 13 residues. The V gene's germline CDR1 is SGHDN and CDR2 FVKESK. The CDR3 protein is CASSWAGRYTQYF. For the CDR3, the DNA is TGTGCCAGCAGCTGGGCGGGACGATATACGCAGTATTTT.

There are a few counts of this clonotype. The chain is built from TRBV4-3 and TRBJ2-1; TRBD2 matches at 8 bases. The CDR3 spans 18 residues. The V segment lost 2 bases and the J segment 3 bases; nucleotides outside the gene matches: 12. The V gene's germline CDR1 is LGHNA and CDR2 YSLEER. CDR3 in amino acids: CASSQQGGDTSGYNEQFF. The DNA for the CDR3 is TGCGCCAGCAGCCAACAAGGGGGGGACACTAGCGGCTACAATGAGCAGTTCTTC.

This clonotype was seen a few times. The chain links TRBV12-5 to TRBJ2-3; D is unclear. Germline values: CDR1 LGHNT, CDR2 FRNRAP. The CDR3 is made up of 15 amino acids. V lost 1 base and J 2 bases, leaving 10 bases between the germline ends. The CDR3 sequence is CASGLDPEITDTQYF. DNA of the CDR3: TGTGCTAGTGGTTTGGACCCGGAAATCACAGATACGCAGTATTTT.

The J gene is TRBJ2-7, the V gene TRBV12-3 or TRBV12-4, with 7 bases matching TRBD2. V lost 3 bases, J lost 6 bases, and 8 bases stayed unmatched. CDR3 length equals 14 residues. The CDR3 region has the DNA TGTGCCAGCAGTTTTGCGGCGGGAGCGGGCGAGCAGTACTTC. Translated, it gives CASSFAAGAGEQYF.

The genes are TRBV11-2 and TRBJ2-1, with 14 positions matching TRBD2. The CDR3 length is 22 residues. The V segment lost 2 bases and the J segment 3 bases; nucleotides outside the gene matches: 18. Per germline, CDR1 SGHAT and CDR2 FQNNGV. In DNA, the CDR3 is TGTGCCAGCAGCTTATTCTTAAGAATCCCCTGGACTAGCGGGGGGTTCTACAATGAGCAGTTCTTC. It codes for CASSLFLRIPWTSGGFYNEQFF.